The 18 T cell receptor beta chains presented below share a single source sample, sequenced in a study of T cells in localized non-small cell lung cancer. The assay was immunoSEQ multiplex PCR, and TCRdb's table has in-frame clones only and misses some. Of about 22,000 clones in the sample, roughly nine tenths are singletons; the top ten hold about 20%. The sequenced sample was PBMCs, obtained before any cancer treatment. The receptors originated from a man aged 35 to 69 with stage II squamous cell lung carcinoma.

The V gene is TRBV23-1, the J gene TRBJ2-1; TRBD2 matches 13 bases. TRBV23-1 is an ORF; its function is uncertain. This CDR3 is built from 20 residues. V was clipped by 2 bases and J by 4 bases; unmatched bases: 14. The CDR3 region is CASSQPAPRLAGGLYNEQFF. DNA for the CDR3: TGCGCCAGCAGTCAACCCGCCCCTAGACTAGCGGGAGGCCTATACAATGAGCAGTTCTTC.

The rearrangement joins TRBV5-6 to TRBJ1-3, with D perhaps TRBD1 (6 bases). V was cut by 4 bases and J by 3 bases, with 17 bases left in between. The germline V gene encodes CDR1 SGHDT and CDR2 YYEEEE. The CDR3 has 16 amino acids. The CDR3 reads CASSVIGGRSGNTIYF. CDR3 DNA: TGTGCCAGCAGCGTCATTGGGGGCAGGAGTGGAAACACCATATATTTT.

V usage is TRBV5-4 and J usage is TRBJ2-7, with 10 bases identical to TRBD1. Germline CDR1 is SGHNT and CDR2 is YYREEE (reference sequence). The trim removed 2 bases at V and 0 bases at J, leaving 2 bases unmatched. The CDR3 has 15 residues. CDR3 coding DNA: TGTGCCAGCAGCTTCCGGGACAGGGGCTCCTACGAGCAGTACTTC. It is translated as CASSFRDRGSYEQYF. Together with reference TRBV5-4 and TRBJ2-7, the CDR3 gives the full variable domain: ETGVTQSPTHLIKTRGQQVTLRCSSQSGHNTVSWYQQALGQGPQFIFQYYREEENGRGNFPPRFSGLQFPNYSSELNVNALELDDSALYLCASSFRDRGSYEQYFGPGTRLTVT.

The chain recombines TRBV18 with TRBJ2-5; TRBD1 agrees at 7 bases. CDR1 is KGHSH, CDR2 LQKENI, per germline. Trimming cost V 4 bases and J 5 bases; bases outside gene matches: 10. CDR3 size: 15 residues. DNA for the CDR3: TGTGCCAGCTCACGAGGGGGCCCTATCCGGGAGACCCAGTACTTC. The encoded protein is CASSRGGPIRETQYF.

V and J are TRBV6-5 and TRBJ2-7, with D possibly being TRBD2 (5 bases). Germline V gene sequence: CDR1 MNHEY, CDR2 SVGAGI. This CDR3 has 16 amino acids. V lost 0 bases, J lost 0 bases, and 12 bases lay in between. CDR3 residues: CASSYSRSGLSYEQYF. The CDR3 DNA reads as TGTGCCAGCAGTTACTCGAGAAGCGGACTCTCCTACGAGCAGTACTTC.

J is TRBJ2-2 and V is TRBV6-5; possibly TRBD1 or TRBD2 for D (5 bases each). CDR1 is MNHEY and CDR2 is SVGAGI in the germline V gene. This CDR3 is built from 15 residues. The V and J ends lost 4 bases and 6 bases respectively, with 15 bases between them. The CDR3 coding sequence is TGTGCCAGCAGTTCCACGGGACCCGGGCCCGGGGAGCTGTTTTTT. Translation: CASSSTGPGPGELFF.

This clone was picked up a small number of times. The chain is built from TRBV15 and TRBJ2-7; 7 bases agree with TRBD1. V lost 0 bases to trimming and J lost 5 bases; unmatched junction nucleotides: 7. Germline V CDR1 and CDR2: LNHNV, YYDKDF (reference sequence). This CDR3 has 15 amino acids. DNA of the CDR3: TGTGCCACCAGCAGAGATCCCGGACAGGTAAACGAGCAGTACTTC. Translation: CATSRDPGQVNEQYF.

CDR3 sequence: CASSDPIAPGQGAYNEQFF. The CDR3 DNA is TGTGCCAGCAGCGACCCCATTGCGCCGGGACAGGGGGCCTACAATGAGCAGTTCTTC. This chain connects TRBV9 to TRBJ2-1; the match to TRBD1 covers 11 bases. CDR1 and CDR2 from the germline V gene are SGDLS and YYNGEE. V lost 3 bases to trimming and J lost 2 bases; unmatched junction nucleotides: 13. CDR3 length: 19 residues.

The V and J genes are TRBV27 and TRBJ2-1; no clear D. V lost 2 bases and J lost 4, with 12 bases in between. CDR3 length: 15 residues. Germline V gene lookup returns CDR1 MNHEY and CDR2 SMNVEV (reference sequence). The CDR3 spells CASSLMATNYNEQFF. The CDR3 bases are TGTGCCAGCAGTTTAATGGCTACGAATTACAATGAGCAGTTCTTC.

The chain carries TRBV7-9 and TRBJ1-2; unclear D gene. Germline CDR1 and CDR2: SEHNR and FQNEAQ (reference sequence). V was pared by 2 bases and J by 4 bases, with 5 bases between. The CDR3 covers 12 residues. CDR3 sequence: CASSLNFYGYTF. The CDR3 DNA follows: TGTGCCAGCAGCTTAAATTTCTATGGCTACACCTTC.

J is TRBJ2-3 and V is TRBV6-1; the D gene is possibly TRBD2 (5 bases). The germline V and J ends were trimmed by 4 bases and 0 bases, with 17 bases remaining between them. This CDR3 spans 17 amino acids. CDR1 and CDR2 from the germline V gene are MNHNS and SASEGT. CDR3 in DNA: TGTGCCAGCAGTGGCCCGGGCCCCGGAGGAAGCACAGATACGCAGTATTTT. As protein: CASSGPGPGGSTDTQYF.

This chain links TRBV5-1 with TRBJ1-3; 7 nucleotides match TRBD1. This CDR3 region has 16 residues. Germline V gene data show CDR1 as SGHRS and CDR2 as YFSETQ. Germline trimming cut 2 bases from V and 0 bases from J; bases unmatched to any gene: 5. The CDR3 DNA reads as TGCGCCAGCAGCTTAACGGGACAGAACTCTGGAAACACCATATATTTT. It is translated as CASSLTGQNSGNTIYF.

This chain uses TRBV5-4 with TRBJ1-5; D gene ambiguous. Germline V lookup: CDR1 SGHNT, CDR2 YYREEE (reference sequence). The germline V and J ends were trimmed by 4 bases and 4 bases, with 9 bases remaining between them. This CDR3 region has 13 residues. The CDR3 loop reads CASSAAVNQPQHF. The CDR3, as DNA: TGTGCCAGCAGCGCGGCGGTAAATCAGCCCCAGCATTTT.

The chain has TRBV7-9 and TRBJ2-1; D tentatively reads TRBD1 or TRBD2 (5 bases each). V was cut by 1 base and J by 9 bases, with 19 bases left in between. Germline assignment: CDR1 SEHNR and CDR2 FQNEAQ (reference sequence). CDR3 length: 16 residues. The CDR3 DNA follows: TGTGCCAGCAGCTTAGGGCTGATCAGGGACCTTGGTGAGCAGTTCTTC. Amino acids: CASSLGLIRDLGEQFF.

The CDR3 coding sequence is TGTGCCAGCAGTCCACGGACTAGCGGAATCACCGGGGAGCTGTTTTTT. The encoded protein is CASSPRTSGITGELFF. V and J are TRBV28 and TRBJ2-2, with 10 bases identical to TRBD2. The CDR3 totals 16 residues. The germline V gene has CDR1 MDHEN and CDR2 SYDVKM. After removal of 5 bases from V and 4 bases from J, the junction contained 7 bases not matched to a gene.

The chain recombines TRBV7-8 with TRBJ2-2, with D possibly TRBD1 on 5 matching bases. V shed 4 bases and J shed 7 bases, with 16 bases lying between them. Germline values: CDR1 SGHVS, CDR2 FQNEAQ. The CDR3 is 15 residues long. The CDR3 bases are TGTGCCAGCAGCTCGACAGCCCCAAACTTCGGGGAGCTGTTTTTT. This gives the protein CASSSTAPNFGELFF.

The chain joins TRBV29-1 to TRBJ2-3; 15 bases align to TRBD2. The length of the CDR3 is 15 residues. Germline V CDR1 and CDR2: SQVTM, ANQGSEA. Trimming took 7 bases from V and 5 from J; bases not matched to a gene: 7. The CDR3 loop reads CSARRTSGGEDTQYF. In nucleotides, the CDR3 is TGCAGCGCCAGGAGGACTAGCGGGGGGGAAGATACGCAGTATTTT.

The V and J genes are TRBV28 and TRBJ2-7; TRBD1 agrees at 7 bases. The CDR3 is made up of 12 amino acids. V dropped 6 bases and J dropped 4; count of bases not matched to a gene: 3. Germline V CDR1 and CDR2: MDHEN, SYDVKM. The DNA of the CDR3 is TGTGCCAGCAGCGGGGACAGTTACGAGCAGTACTTC. Protein product: CASSGDSYEQYF. The full variable domain, with the rest looked up from reference TRBV28 and TRBJ2-7, is DVKVTQSSRYLVKRTGEKVFLECVQDMDHENMFWYRQDPGLGLRLIYFSYDVKMKEKGDIPEGYSVSREKKERFSLILESASTNQTSMYLCASSGDSYEQYFGPGTRLTVT.